The 14 T cell receptor beta chains below all came from one sample that was sequenced in a study of human T cells and chemical hapten exposure. Each CDR3 protein is one row after TCRdb ran MiXCR on the RACE reads. The table includes 370,000 or so distinct CDR3 sequences, roughly 5% detected once. Stated time point: patch test 1, 2 weeks after DPC sensitization. Described treatment: therapeutic diphenylcyclopropenone sensitization with weekly scalp DPC. Source: whole blood, taken in connection with sensitization to the hapten diphenylcyclopropenone (DPC). Receptor source: a woman aged 50 to 60 with alopecia areata. Some clones in this sample may be carry-over from other donors' samples.

In its sample, this clonotype was seen many times. The chain combines TRBV15 with TRBJ2-4; D might be TRBD2 (7 bases). Trimming cost V 0 bases and J 10 bases, with 13 bases left between them. This CDR3 spans 14 amino acids. The germline gives CDR1 LNHNV, CDR2 YYDKDF (reference sequence). The CDR3 here is CATSRDEGEGIQYF. Written as DNA, the CDR3 is TGTGCCACCAGCAGAGACGAGGGGGAGGGGATTCAGTACTTC.

This clonotype was counted at least ten times. The rearrangement uses TRBV12-3 or TRBV12-4 and TRBJ2-6, with D perhaps TRBD1 (6 bases). The CDR3 runs to 18 residues. The germline V and J ends were trimmed by 5 bases and 0 bases, with 17 bases remaining between them. CDR3 DNA: TGTGCCAGCAGTCCTTCCCTTGGACAGCTCTCTGGGGCCAACGTCCTGACTTTC. Its protein product is CASSPSLGQLSGANVLTF.

This clonotype has at least ten counts. This chain connects TRBV29-1 to TRBJ1-2, with TRBD1 matching over 7 bases. The CDR3 has 13 amino acids. V was clipped by 7 bases and J by 2 bases; unmatched bases: 7. CDR1 SQVTM and CDR2 ANQGSEA come from the germline V gene. This CDR3 is CSAALTGNYGYTF. CDR3 in DNA: TGCAGCGCGGCGTTGACAGGGAACTATGGCTACACCTTC.

In this sample, this clonotype turned up a few times. This chain connects TRBV20-1 to TRBJ1-5; perhaps TRBD1 as D (5 bases). Deletions cut 0 bases from V and 6 bases from J, with 9 bases between. CDR3 size: 13 residues. CDR1 DFQATT and CDR2 SNEGSKA come from the germline V gene (reference sequence). CDR3 in DNA: TGCAGTGCTAGAGATACCGGGGCTCAGCCCCAGCATTTT. It is translated as CSARDTGAQPQHF.

The chain has TRBV20-1 and TRBJ2-5, with TRBD2 matching over 15 bases. With 6 bases clipped from V and 3 bases from J, the junction kept 5 bases outside the gene matches. The CDR3 sequence is 15 residues long. CDR1 and CDR2 (germline): DFQATT, SNEGSKA (reference sequence). CDR3 amino acids: CSALGLAGGKETQYF. CDR3 in DNA: TGCAGTGCATTGGGACTAGCGGGAGGTAAAGAGACCCAGTACTTC.

This clonotype has more than one count but fewer than ten. This chain connects TRBV20-1 to TRBJ2-1, with D perhaps TRBD2 (6 bases). Deletions cut 6 bases from V and 0 bases from J, with 12 bases between. Germline-derived CDR1 and CDR2 are DFQATT and SNEGSKA (reference sequence). The CDR3 has 14 amino acids. CDR3 DNA sequence: TGCAGTGCCCGGAGGGACCTCTCCTACAATGAGCAGTTCTTC. Translation gives CSARRDLSYNEQFF.

This clonotype has ten or more counts. This chain links TRBV28 with TRBJ2-1; D may be TRBD2 (6 bases). Germline CDR1 is MDHEN and CDR2 is SYDVKM. Deletions cut 3 bases from V and 5 bases from J, with 11 bases between. The CDR3 covers 14 residues. CDR3 sequence: CASSLGGAHNEQFF. The CDR3 nucleotides read TGTGCCAGCAGTTTGGGAGGAGCCCACAATGAGCAGTTCTTC. Based on the CDR3 plus reference TRBV28 and TRBJ2-1, the full variable domain is DVKVTQSSRYLVKRTGEKVFLECVQDMDHENMFWYRQDPGLGLRLIYFSYDVKMKEKGDIPEGYSVSREKKERFSLILESASTNQTSMYLCASSLGGAHNEQFFGPGTRLTVL.

This clonotype was found many times. V is TRBV7-2 and J is TRBJ2-5; D remains unclear. The V end lost 4 bases, the J end lost 5 bases, and 11 bases lay between the germline ends. The CDR3 runs 13 residues. The germline gives CDR1 SGHTA, CDR2 FQGNSA. CDR3 region: CASSSSLGETQYF. CDR3 bases: TGTGCCAGCAGCTCCAGCCTGGGGGAGACCCAGTACTTC.

This clonotype was observed a few times. The V gene is TRBV20-1, the J gene TRBJ2-1, with D possibly being TRBD2 (5 bases). Germline-derived CDR1 and CDR2 are DFQATT and SNEGSKA (reference sequence). Trimming pared 6 bases from V and 0 bases from J, leaving 15 bases between. The length of the CDR3 is 15 residues. The CDR3 reads CSAEGYGVSYNEQFF. The CDR3 nucleotides are TGCAGTGCAGAGGGTTACGGGGTCTCCTACAATGAGCAGTTCTTC.

This clonotype was picked up many times. The chain carries TRBV7-9 and TRBJ2-7, with 8 nucleotides matching TRBD2. This CDR3 is 14 amino acids long. Germline V gene lookup returns CDR1 SEHNR and CDR2 FQNEAQ (reference sequence). Trimming removed 5 bases from V and 2 bases from J; junction bases left unmatched: 5. The CDR3 is CASSPQRGTYEQYF. The CDR3 DNA follows: TGTGCCAGCAGCCCCCAGCGGGGGACCTACGAGCAGTACTTC. The whole variable domain, remainder taken from reference TRBV7-9 and TRBJ2-7, is DTGVSQNPRHKITKRGQNVTFRCDPISEHNRLYWYRQTLGQGPEFLTYFQNEAQLEKSRLLSDRFSAERPKGSFSTLEIQRTEQGDSAMYLCASSPQRGTYEQYFGPGTRLTVT.

This clonotype was observed at least ten times. The chain links TRBV10-2 to TRBJ1-1, with 8 positions matching TRBD1. The CDR3 runs 15 residues. V lost 6 bases, J lost 0 bases, and 6 bases stayed unmatched. Germline V gene lookup returns CDR1 WSHSY and CDR2 SAAADI. This CDR3 reads CASRPTGDMNTEAFF. The CDR3 DNA is TGCGCCAGCAGGCCGACAGGGGACATGAACACTGAAGCTTTCTTT.

This clonotype was recorded many times. The J gene is TRBJ1-1, the V gene TRBV2; no definite D call. This CDR3 has 14 residues. Trimming removed 5 bases at V and 6 bases at J, with 16 bases between. The V gene's germline CDR1 is SNHLY and CDR2 FYNNEI. CDR3 sequence reads: CASSPLGGRAEAFF. In DNA, the CDR3 is TGTGCCAGCAGTCCTCTCGGAGGGCGGGCTGAAGCTTTCTTT.

This clonotype was counted at least ten times. This sequence joins TRBV29-1 and TRBJ1-1; D gene uncertain. CDR3 size: 13 residues. The ends were cut back, 3 bases at V and 2 bases at J, with 10 bases in the middle. CDR1 and CDR2 from the germline V gene are SQVTM and ANQGSEA. The CDR3 nucleotides are TGCAGCGTTGAGTCTCAAACTAACACTGAAGCTTTCTTT. This translates into CSVESQTNTEAFF. Supplemented by reference TRBV29-1 and TRBJ1-1, the full variable domain reads SAVISQKPSRDICQRGTSLTIQCQVDSQVTMMFWYRQQPGQSLTLIATANQGSEATYESGFVIDKFPISRPNLTFSTLTVSNMSPEDSSIYLCSVESQTNTEAFFGQGTRLTVV.

There are many counts of this clonotype. The chain has TRBV12-3 or TRBV12-4 and TRBJ2-3, with a tentative D call TRBD2 (6 bases). The CDR3 covers 11 residues. Trimming removed 3 bases at V and 15 bases at J, with 13 bases between. CDR3 residues: CASSLGLDPYF. CDR3 DNA sequence: TGTGCCAGCAGTTTGGGACTTGATCCCTATTTT.